Each of the 8 T cell receptor beta chains below was sequenced from the same sample in a study of blood T cell repertoires in COVID-19. Produced via immunoSEQ multiplex PCR; TCRdb's table is partial and in-frame only. The sample lists some 120,000 clones; more than 90% were seen once. The source material was peripheral blood. Receptors originate from a man between 45 and 60 years old with active COVID-19.

A few counts support this clone. This chain connects TRBV6-5 to TRBJ1-3; D remains unclear. Trimming stripped 0 bases from V and 3 bases from J, with 9 bases between. Germline V gene sequence: CDR1 MNHEY, CDR2 SVGAGI. This CDR3 contains 15 residues. In DNA form, the CDR3 reads TGTGCCAGCAGTTACTCGTTCCAGGTTGGAAACACCATATATTTT. The encoded protein is CASSYSFQVGNTIYF.

The chain has TRBV12-5 and TRBJ1-1, with D perhaps matching TRBD1 (5 bases). CDR1 and CDR2 (germline): LGHNT, FRNRAP. V was trimmed by 7 bases and J by 5 bases, leaving 17 bases between them. The CDR3 sequence is 14 residues long. CDR3 DNA: TGTGCTAGTGCCCGGGGCTCGGGGGAGACTGAAGCTTTCTTT. This sequence encodes CASARGSGETEAFF. Full variable domain (missing parts from reference TRBV12-5 and TRBJ1-1): DARVTQTPRHKVTEMGQEVTMRCQPILGHNTVFWYRQTMMQGLELLAYFRNRAPLDDSGMPKDRFSAEMPDATLATLKIQPSEPRDSAVYFCASARGSGETEAFFGQGTRLTVV.

This chain links TRBV27 with TRBJ2-5; TRBD2 agrees at 16 bases. CDR1 and CDR2 (germline): MNHEY, SMNVEV (reference sequence). The V segment lost 4 bases and the J segment 5 bases; nucleotides outside the gene matches: 7. The length of the CDR3 is 17 residues. This CDR3 reads CASSSGTSGRAVETQYF. CDR3 nucleotide sequence: TGTGCCAGCAGTTCGGGGACTAGCGGGAGGGCCGTGGAGACCCAGTACTTC.

The chain couples TRBV3-1 (or the pseudogene TRBV3-2) to TRBJ2-3, with D possibly matching TRBD2 (6 bases). The length of the CDR3 is 14 residues. Germline V gene lookup returns CDR1 LGHDT and CDR2 YNNKEL (reference sequence). V gave up 0 bases and J gave up 5 bases, with 9 bases separating them. The CDR3 reads CASSQDWRGDTQYF. As DNA, the CDR3 is TGTGCCAGCAGCCAAGATTGGAGGGGAGATACGCAGTATTTT.

V gene TRBV4-1 combines with J gene TRBJ2-3; D possibly corresponds to TRBD2 (6 bases). Germline assignment: CDR1 MGHRA and CDR2 YSYEKL. The CDR3 consists of 16 residues. Trimming pared 2 bases from V and 6 bases from J, leaving 18 bases between. DNA for the CDR3: TGCGCCAGCAGCCAAACCGGTACGGCAGGGAGGGATACGCAGTATTTT. Amino acid sequence: CASSQTGTAGRDTQYF.

This chain joins TRBV19 and TRBJ2-3, with 8 nucleotides matching TRBD2. V lost 10 bases to trimming and J lost 8 bases; unmatched junction nucleotides: 14. The germline V gene encodes CDR1 LNHDA and CDR2 SQIVND (reference sequence). This CDR3 comprises 14 residues. CDR3 nucleotides: TGTGCCACCCAACCAGGGACTAGTCAAGTTACGCAGTATTTT. Translating it yields CATQPGTSQVTQYF.

The genes are TRBV9 and TRBJ1-5; TRBD1 agrees at 9 bases. Germline V gene data show CDR1 as SGDLS and CDR2 as YYNGEE. The CDR3 is made up of 14 amino acids. V was pared by 7 bases and J by 4 bases, with 6 bases of the junction left unmatched. The CDR3 nucleotides read TGTGCCAGCGGGCGGACAGGGGCTAATCAGCCCCAGCATTTT. Translation gives CASGRTGANQPQHF.

The chain uses TRBV11-2 and TRBJ2-7, with a tentative D call TRBD2 (7 bases). The germline V gene encodes CDR1 SGHAT and CDR2 FQNNGV. The CDR3 has 15 amino acids. The V gene lost 5 bases and the J gene lost 4 bases, with 18 bases spanning the gap. In nucleotides, the CDR3 is TGTGCCAGCAGCCCTTTGGACGGGGGGCGGTACGAGCAGTACTTC. Translated, it gives CASSPLDGGRYEQYF.